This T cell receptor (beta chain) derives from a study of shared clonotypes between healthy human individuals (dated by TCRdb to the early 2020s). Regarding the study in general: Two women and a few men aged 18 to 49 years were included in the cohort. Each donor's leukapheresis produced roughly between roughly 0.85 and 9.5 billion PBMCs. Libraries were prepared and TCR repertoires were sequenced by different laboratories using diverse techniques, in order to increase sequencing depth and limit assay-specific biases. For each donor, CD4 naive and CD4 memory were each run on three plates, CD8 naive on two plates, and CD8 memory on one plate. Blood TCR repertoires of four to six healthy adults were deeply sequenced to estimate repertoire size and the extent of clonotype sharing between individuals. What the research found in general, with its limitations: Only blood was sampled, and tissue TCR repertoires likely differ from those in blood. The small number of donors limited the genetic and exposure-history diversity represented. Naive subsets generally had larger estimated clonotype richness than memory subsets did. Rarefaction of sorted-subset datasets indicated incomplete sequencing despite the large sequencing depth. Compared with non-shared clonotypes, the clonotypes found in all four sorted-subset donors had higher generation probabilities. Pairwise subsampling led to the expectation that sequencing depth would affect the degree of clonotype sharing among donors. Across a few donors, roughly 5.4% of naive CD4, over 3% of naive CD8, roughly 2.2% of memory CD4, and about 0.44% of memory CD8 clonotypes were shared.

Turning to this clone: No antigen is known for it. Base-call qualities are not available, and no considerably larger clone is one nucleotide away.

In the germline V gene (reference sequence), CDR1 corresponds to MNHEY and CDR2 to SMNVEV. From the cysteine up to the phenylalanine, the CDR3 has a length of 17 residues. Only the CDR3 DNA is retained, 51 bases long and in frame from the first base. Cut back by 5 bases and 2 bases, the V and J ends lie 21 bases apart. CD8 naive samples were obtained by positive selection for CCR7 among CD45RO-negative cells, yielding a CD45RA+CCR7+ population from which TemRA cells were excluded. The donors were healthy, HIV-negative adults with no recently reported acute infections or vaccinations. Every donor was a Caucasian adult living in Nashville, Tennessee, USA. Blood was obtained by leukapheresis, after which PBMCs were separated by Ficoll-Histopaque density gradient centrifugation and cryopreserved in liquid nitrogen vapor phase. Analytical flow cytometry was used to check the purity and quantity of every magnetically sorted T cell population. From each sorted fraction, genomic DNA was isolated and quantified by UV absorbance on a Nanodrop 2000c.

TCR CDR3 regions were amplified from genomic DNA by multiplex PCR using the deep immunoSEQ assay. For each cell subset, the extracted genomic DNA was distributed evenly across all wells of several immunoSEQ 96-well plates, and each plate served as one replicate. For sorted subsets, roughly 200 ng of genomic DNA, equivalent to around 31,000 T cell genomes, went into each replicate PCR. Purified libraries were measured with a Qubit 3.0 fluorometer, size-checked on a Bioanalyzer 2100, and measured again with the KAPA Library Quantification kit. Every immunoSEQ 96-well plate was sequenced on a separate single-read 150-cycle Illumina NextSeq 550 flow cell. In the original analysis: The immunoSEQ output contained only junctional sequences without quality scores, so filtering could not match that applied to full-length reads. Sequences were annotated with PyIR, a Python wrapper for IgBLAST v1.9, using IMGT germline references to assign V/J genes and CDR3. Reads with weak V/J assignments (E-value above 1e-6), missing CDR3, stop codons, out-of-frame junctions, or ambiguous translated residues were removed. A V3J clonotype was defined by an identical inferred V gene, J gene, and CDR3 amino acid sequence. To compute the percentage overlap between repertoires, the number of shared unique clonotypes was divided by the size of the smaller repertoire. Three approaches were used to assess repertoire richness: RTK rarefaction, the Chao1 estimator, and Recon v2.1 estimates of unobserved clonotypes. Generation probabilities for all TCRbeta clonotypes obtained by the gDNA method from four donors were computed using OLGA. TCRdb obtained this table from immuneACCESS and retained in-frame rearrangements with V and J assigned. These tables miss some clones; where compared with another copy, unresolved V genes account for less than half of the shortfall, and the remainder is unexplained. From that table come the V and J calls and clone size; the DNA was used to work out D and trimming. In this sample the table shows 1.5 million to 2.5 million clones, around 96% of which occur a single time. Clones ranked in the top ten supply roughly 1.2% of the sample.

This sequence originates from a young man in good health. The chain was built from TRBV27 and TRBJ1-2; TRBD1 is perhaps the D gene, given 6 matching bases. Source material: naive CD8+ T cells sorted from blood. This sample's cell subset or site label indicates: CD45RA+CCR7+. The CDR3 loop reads CASSPRTAFQGNYGYTF. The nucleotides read TGTGCCAGCAGTCCAAGAACCGCCTTTCAGGGGAACTATGGCTACACCTTC.